Detailed here is one T cell receptor beta chain. Its cognate antigen has yet to be identified. Density gradient separation was used to isolate peripheral blood mononuclear cells from buffy coats of healthy donors. In the study, negative magnetic separation with EasySep or MojoSort CD8+ T cell isolation kits was used to enrich total CD8+ T cells. An RNeasy Mini Kit was used to extract total RNA from duplicate vials of fewer than 180,000 sorted CD8+ T cells per subset. PBMCs were used either fresh or after cryopreservation in fetal bovine serum containing approximately 11% DMSO. CD8+ T cell subsets were sorted to purity by fluorescence-activated cell sorting on a FACSAria III. The data belong to a study of human CD8 memory T cell subsets (TCRdb year 2020). Regarding the complete study: The clonal relationships among stem-like (TSTEM), progenitor exhausted-like (TPEX) and effector memory CD8+ T cell subsets were assessed by comparing the TCRbeta repertoires of these subsets. Over 5 donors each provided TSTEM, TPEX and effector memory subsets, from which TCRbeta repertoires were obtained.

Overall results and qualifications from the work: Only TCRbeta chains were sequenced, and repertoire comparisons were based on a handful of donors, with testing performed by paired t-tests and Bonferroni correction. Chao1 estimates suggested greater repertoire diversity in TSTEM than in TPEX subsets, potentially reflecting a broader range of specificities. Both stem-like subsets shared clonotypes with effector memory cells, but TSTEM and TPEX repertoires overlapped minimally, suggesting distinct antigen spectra. Similarly high normalized Shannon-Wiener diversity was shown by TSTEM and TPEX subsets, whereas comparatively lower diversity was seen in effector memory subsets.

The CDR3 runs 15 residues from the cysteine to the phenylalanine. DNA for this receptor is not on file. For CDR1 and CDR2, the germline V gene (reference sequence) lists LNHDA and SQIVND. Sequencing relied on a NextSeq 550. A Human TCR Profiling Kit was used to prepare UMI-labeled 5' RACE TCRbeta libraries. Every TCRbeta library was prepared in parallel with an identical number of PCR cycles. Per the authors' processing: Between 3,000 and 18,000 functional CDR3beta clonotypes were contained in each TCRbeta library. UMI extraction and consensus assembly used MIGEC 1.2.9, requiring at least three reads per UMI. MiXCR 3.0.3 was used to extract in-frame CDR3beta repertoires. Each sample was downsampled to 42,000 randomly selected UMIs before diversity metrics were computed in VDJtools 1.2.1. Repertoire overlap metrics D, R and F2 were calculated in VDJtools for the top 3,000 clones of each sample pair. TCRdb reprocessed the reads, reporting each CDR3 protein sequence once and no DNA. These V and J calls rely on TCRdb rather than the paper's analysis. This sample's clone table shows thousands of distinct CDR3 sequences. Jointly, the top ten make up roughly 40% of the sample.

The rearrangement joined TRBV19 to TRBJ2-3; the TCRdb call, TRBD2, lacks DNA for checking. Sequenced: CD8+ effector memory T cells (TEM) sorted from PBMCs. The cell subset or site label of this sample denotes: effector memory CD8 T cells, CCR7- CD45RO+ CD95+. The source is a human donor in good health. CDR3 loop: CASSDPPGLAGTQYF.